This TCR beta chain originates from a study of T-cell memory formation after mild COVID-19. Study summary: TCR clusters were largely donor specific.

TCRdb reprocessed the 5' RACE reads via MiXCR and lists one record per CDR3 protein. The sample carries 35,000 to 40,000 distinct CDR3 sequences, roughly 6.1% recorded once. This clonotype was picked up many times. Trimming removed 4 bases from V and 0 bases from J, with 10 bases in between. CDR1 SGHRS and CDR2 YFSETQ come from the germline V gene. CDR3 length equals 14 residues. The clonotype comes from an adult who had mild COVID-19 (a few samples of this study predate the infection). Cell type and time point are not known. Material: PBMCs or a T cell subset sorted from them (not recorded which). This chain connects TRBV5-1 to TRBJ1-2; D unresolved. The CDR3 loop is CASSPQGPNYGYTF. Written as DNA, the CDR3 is TGCGCCAGCAGCCCCCAAGGACCTAACTATGGCTACACCTTC.